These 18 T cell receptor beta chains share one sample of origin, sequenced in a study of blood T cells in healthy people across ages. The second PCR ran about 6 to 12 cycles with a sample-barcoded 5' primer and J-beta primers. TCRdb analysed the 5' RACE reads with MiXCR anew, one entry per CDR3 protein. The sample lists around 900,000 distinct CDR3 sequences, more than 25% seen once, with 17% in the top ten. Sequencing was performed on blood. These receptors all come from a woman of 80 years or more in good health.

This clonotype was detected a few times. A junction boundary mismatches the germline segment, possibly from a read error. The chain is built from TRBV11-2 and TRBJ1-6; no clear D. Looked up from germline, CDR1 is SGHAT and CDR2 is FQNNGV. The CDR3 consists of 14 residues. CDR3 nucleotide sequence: TGTGCCAGCAGCTTAGGGCAGAAGAATTCACCCTTCCACTTT. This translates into CASSLGQKNSPFHF.

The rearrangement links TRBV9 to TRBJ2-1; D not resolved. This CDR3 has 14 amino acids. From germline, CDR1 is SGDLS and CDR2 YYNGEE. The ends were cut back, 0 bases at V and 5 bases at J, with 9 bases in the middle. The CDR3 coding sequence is TGTGCCAGCAGCGTAGGGCAGATAAACAATGAGCAGTTCTTC. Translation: CASSVGQINNEQFF.

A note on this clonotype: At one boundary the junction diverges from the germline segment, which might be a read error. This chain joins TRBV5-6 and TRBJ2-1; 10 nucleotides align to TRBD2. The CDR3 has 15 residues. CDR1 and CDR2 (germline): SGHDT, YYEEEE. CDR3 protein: CASSLAGDLYNEQFF. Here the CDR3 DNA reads TGTGCCAGCAGCCTAGCGGGGGATCTCTACAATGAGCAATTCTTC. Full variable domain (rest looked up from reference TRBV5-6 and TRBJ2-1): DAGVTQSPTHLIKTRGQQVTLRCSPKSGHDTVSWYQQALGQGPQFIFQYYEEEERQRGNFPDRFSGHQFPNYSSELNVNALLLGDSALYLCASSLAGDLYNEQFFGPGTRLTVL.

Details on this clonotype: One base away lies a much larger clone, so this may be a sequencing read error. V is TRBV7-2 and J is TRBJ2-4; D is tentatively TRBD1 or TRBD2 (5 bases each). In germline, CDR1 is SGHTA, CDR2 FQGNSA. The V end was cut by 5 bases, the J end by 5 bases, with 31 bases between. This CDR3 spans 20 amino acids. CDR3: CASSRPKDGAAPLPQNIQYF. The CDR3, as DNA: TGTGCCAGCAGCCGGCCCAAGGACGGGGCTGCCCCACTACCCCAAAACATTCAGTACTTC.

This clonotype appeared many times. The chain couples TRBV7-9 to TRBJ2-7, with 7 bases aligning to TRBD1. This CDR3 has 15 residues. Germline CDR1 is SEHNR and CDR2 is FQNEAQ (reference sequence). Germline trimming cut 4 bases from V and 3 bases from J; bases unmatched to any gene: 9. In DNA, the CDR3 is TGTGCCAGCAGCTCTCAGCAGGGACAGTACTACGAGCAGTACTTC. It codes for CASSSQQGQYYEQYF.

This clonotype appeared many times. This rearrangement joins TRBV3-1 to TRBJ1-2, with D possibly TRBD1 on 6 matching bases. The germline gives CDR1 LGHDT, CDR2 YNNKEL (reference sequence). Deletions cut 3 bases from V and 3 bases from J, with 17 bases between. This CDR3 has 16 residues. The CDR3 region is CASSQTYWGLDYGYTF. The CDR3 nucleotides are TGTGCCAGCAGCCAGACCTACTGGGGGCTCGACTATGGCTACACCTTC.

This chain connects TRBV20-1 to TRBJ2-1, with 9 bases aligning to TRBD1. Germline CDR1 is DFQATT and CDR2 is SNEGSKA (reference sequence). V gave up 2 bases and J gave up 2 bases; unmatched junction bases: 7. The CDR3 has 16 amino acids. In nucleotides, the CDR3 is TGCAGTGCTAGATCGGGGACAGGGTATACCTACAATGAGCAGTTCTTC. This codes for CSARSGTGYTYNEQFF.

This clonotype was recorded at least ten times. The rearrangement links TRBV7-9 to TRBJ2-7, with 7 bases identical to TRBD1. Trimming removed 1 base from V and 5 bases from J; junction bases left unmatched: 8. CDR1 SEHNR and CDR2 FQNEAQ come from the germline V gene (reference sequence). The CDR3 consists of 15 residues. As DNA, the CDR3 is TGTGCCAGCAGCTTAGACAGGGGAATGTGGAACGAGCAGTACTTC. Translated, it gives CASSLDRGMWNEQYF.

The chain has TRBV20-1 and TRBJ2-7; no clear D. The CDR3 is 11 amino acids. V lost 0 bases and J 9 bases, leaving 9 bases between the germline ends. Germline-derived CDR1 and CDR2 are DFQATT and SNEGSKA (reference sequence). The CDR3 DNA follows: TGCAGTGCTAGAGATTTCCCCGGGCAGTACTTC. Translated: CSARDFPGQYF.

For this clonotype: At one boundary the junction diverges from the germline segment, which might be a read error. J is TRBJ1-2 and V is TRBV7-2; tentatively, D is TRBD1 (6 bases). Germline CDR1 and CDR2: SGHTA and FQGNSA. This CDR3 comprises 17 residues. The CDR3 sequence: CASSLVPIGQTDYGCTF. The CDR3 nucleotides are TGTGCCAGCAGCTTAGTTCCCATCGGACAGACTGACTATGGCTGCACCTTC. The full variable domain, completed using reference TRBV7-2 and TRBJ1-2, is GAGVSQSPSNKVTEKGKDVELRCDPISGHTALYWYRQSLGQGLEFLIYFQGNSAPDKSGLPSDRFSAERTGGSVSTLTIQRTQQEDSAVYLCASSLVPIGQTDYGCTFGSGTRLTVV.

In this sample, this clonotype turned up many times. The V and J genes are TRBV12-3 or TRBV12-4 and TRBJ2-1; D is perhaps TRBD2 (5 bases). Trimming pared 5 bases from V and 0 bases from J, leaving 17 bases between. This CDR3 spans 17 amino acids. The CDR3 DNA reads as TGTGCCAGCAGTATCGGACTCGAATCTAGCTCCTACAATGAGCAGTTCTTC. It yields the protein CASSIGLESSSYNEQFF.

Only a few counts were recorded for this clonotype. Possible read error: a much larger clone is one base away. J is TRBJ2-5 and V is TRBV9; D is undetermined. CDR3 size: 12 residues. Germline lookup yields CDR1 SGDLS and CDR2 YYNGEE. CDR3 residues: CASEGEQETRYF. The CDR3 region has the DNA TGTGCCAGCGAAGGAGAACAAGAGACCCGGTACTTC.

Written as DNA, the CDR3 is TGTGCCAGCAGTTTGCCGCTGGGGTATAGCAATCAGCCCCAGCATTTT. Translating it yields CASSLPLGYSNQPQHF. V and J are TRBV28 and TRBJ1-5; D not resolved. Looked up from germline, CDR1 is MDHEN and CDR2 is SYDVKM. This CDR3 is built from 16 residues. The germline V and J ends were trimmed by 3 bases and 0 bases, with 12 bases remaining between them.

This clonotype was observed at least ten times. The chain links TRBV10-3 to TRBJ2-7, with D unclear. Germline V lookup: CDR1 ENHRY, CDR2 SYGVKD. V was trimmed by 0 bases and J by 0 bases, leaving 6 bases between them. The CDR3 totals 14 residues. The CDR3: CAISESIGSYEQYF. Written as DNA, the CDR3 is TGTGCCATCAGTGAGTCGATTGGCTCCTACGAGCAGTACTTC.

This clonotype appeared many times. CDR3 sequence reads: CASSPQGPGYGYTF. The CDR3 bases are TGTGCCAGCAGTCCCCAGGGGCCCGGGTATGGCTACACCTTC. This chain joins TRBV12-3 or TRBV12-4 and TRBJ1-2; perhaps TRBD1 as D (6 bases). The CDR3 contains 14 residues. The ends were cut back, 5 bases at V and 5 bases at J, with 15 bases in the middle.

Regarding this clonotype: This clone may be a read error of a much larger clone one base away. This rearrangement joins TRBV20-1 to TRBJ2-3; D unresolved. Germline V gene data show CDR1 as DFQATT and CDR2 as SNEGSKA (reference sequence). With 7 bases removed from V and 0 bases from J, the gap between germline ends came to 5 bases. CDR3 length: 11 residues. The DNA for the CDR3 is TGCAGTGTCCTGAGCACAGATACGCAGTATTTT. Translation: CSVLSTDTQYF.

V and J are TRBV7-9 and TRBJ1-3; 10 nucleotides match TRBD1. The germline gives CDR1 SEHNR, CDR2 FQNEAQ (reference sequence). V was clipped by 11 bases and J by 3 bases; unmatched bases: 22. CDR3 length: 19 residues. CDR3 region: CAALSPSARQGAYGNTIYF. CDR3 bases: TGTGCCGCGTTAAGCCCCTCCGCCAGACAGGGGGCTTATGGAAACACCATATATTTT.

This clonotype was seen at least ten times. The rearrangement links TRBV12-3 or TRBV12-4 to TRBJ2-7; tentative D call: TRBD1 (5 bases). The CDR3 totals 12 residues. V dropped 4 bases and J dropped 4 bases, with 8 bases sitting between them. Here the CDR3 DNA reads TGTGCCAGCAGTTCCCGACAGTACGAGCAGTACTTC. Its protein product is CASSSRQYEQYF.